The rows below give T cell receptor beta chains drawn from one sample of a study of T cell responses to AZD1222 COVID-19 vaccine. Produced via immunoSEQ multiplex PCR; TCRdb's table is partial and in-frame only. This table holds around 150,000 clones, 88% found once. The input for sequencing was peripheral blood, taken on day 0 of AZD1222 vaccination. These receptors were taken from an adult in good health. Both conserved end residues are part of each CDR3. D genes are given only for firm matches. Size values are once, few and many counts, or a class for expanded clones, and some rows have none.

v_gene	d_gene	j_gene	abundance	CDR3nt	CDR3aa
TRBV5-5	NA	TRBJ1-1	NA	TGTGCCAGCAGCTTGGAGGCAGGGCTGGGTGAAGCTTTCTTT	CASSLEAGLGEAFF
TRBV19	NA	TRBJ2-7	NA	TGTGCCAGTAGTATTGGGAGAGGGAGTTACGAGCAGTACTTC	CASSIGRGSYEQYF
TRBV4-1	NA	TRBJ1-5	NA	TGCGCCAGCAGCCAAGAAATTCGGGATCAGCCCCAGCATTTT	CASSQEIRDQPQHF
TRBV3-1/TRBV3-2	NA	TRBJ2-2	few	TGTGCCAGCAGCCAAGAAGGGGCGCCGAACACCGGGGAGCTGTTTTTT	CASSQEGAPNTGELFF
TRBV5-5	NA	TRBJ1-5	NA	TGTGCCAGCAGCTCGCCGGGAAGCAATCAGCCCCAGCATTTT	CASSSPGSNQPQHF
TRBV4-3	TRBD2	TRBJ2-7	many	TGCGCCAGCAGCCAAGACATTGGGACTAGCGGGGGCGAGGAGCAGTACTTC	CASSQDIGTSGGEEQYF
TRBV7-2	NA	TRBJ1-3	NA	TGTGCCAGCAGCTTAGTAAACTCTGGAAACACCATATATTTT	CASSLVNSGNTIYF
TRBV5-4	NA	TRBJ1-4	NA	TGTGCCAGCAGCTTGACCACGTCAGGGTTTGCAACTAATGAAAAACTGTTTTTT	CASSLTTSGFATNEKLFF
TRBV4-2	TRBD1	TRBJ1-4	NA	TGTGCCAGCAGCCCACCCGACAGGGAGGCTAATGAAAAACTGTTTTTT	CASSPPDREANEKLFF
TRBV5-1	NA	TRBJ1-1	once	TGCGCCAGCAGCCTTGAATTCAGGCCCTACACTGAAGCTTTCTTT	CASSLEFRPYTEAFF
TRBV28	NA	TRBJ1-2	NA	TGTGCCAGCAGTTTAGGGCAGGGAAAGAACTATGGCTACACCTTC	CASSLGQGKNYGYTF
TRBV5-5	NA	TRBJ1-2	few	TGTGCCAGCAGCCTGGGGGATAACTATGGCTACACCTTC	CASSLGDNYGYTF
TRBV11-2	TRBD1	TRBJ2-7	NA	TGTGCCAGCAGCTTAGGACAGGGGGCCTACGAGCAGTACTTC	CASSLGQGAYEQYF
TRBV7-3	NA	TRBJ2-4	NA	TGTGCCAGCAGCGGACATATCAAAAACATTCAGTACTTC	CASSGHIKNIQYF
TRBV30	TRBD1	TRBJ1-1	NA	TGTGCCTGGAAGTCCGGACAGGGGGCTTTCTTT	CAWKSGQGAFF
TRBV19	TRBD2	TRBJ2-2	NA	TGTGCCAGTAGTATCCGAACCCTAGCGGGAGACACCGGGGAGCTGTTTTTT	CASSIRTLAGDTGELFF
TRBV2	TRBD2	TRBJ2-7	NA	TGTGCCAGCAGTGGGGGTAGCGGGAACGAGCAGTACTTC	CASSGGSGNEQYF
TRBV7-9	NA	TRBJ2-6	NA	TGTGCCAGCCCTACCGGTACTGGGGCCAACGTCCTGACTTTC	CASPTGTGANVLTF
TRBV7-9	NA	TRBJ1-1	NA	TGTGCCAGCAGCTTAGCCTTTTGGGGGCTACCTAAGACTGAAGCTTTCTTT	CASSLAFWGLPKTEAFF
TRBV7-9	NA	TRBJ1-1	NA	TGTGCCAGCAGCTTAATGGGGAACACTGAAGCTTTCTTT	CASSLMGNTEAFF
TRBV11-2	TRBD2	TRBJ2-5	NA	TGTGCCAGCAGCTTAATTAGTGAGGGAGGCGGGGGGCACGAAGAGACCCAGTACTTC	CASSLISEGGGGHEETQYF
TRBV19	NA	TRBJ2-3	NA	TGTGCCAGTAAGTGGCAGGGCACAGATACGCAGTATTTT	CASKWQGTDTQYF
TRBV9	TRBD2	TRBJ2-7	few	TGTGCCAGCAGCCTTCTGGGACTAGCGGGCGAGCAGTACTTC	CASSLLGLAGEQYF
TRBV28	TRBD1	TRBJ1-2	few	TGTGCCAGCAGTCTATCCGGGACAGGGTATGGCTACACCTTC	CASSLSGTGYGYTF
TRBV28	TRBD1	TRBJ1-6	NA	TGTGCCAGCAGTCCGCATAGACAGGGGATAAGCTATAATTCACCCCTCCACTTT	CASSPHRQGISYNSPLHF
TRBV27	NA	TRBJ2-3	NA	TGTGCCAGCAGGGGGAGGACAGCGAGCCCCGATACGCAGTATTTT	CASRGRTASPDTQYF
TRBV7-2	NA	TRBJ2-3	NA	TGTGCCAGCAGCTTAGTGGGGGGTAGAGATACGCAGTATTTT	CASSLVGGRDTQYF
TRBV6-1	TRBD2	TRBJ2-3	few	TGTGCCAGCAGTGAACTAGCGGGGGGGCCAGATACGCAGTATTTT	CASSELAGGPDTQYF
TRBV29-1	NA	TRBJ2-7	NA	TGCAGCGTTGAAGATCTCCACGGCCGCGGAACCTACGAGCAGTACTTC	CSVEDLHGRGTYEQYF
TRBV27	NA	TRBJ1-2	NA	TGTGCCAGCAGTCCCCTCGCGGCAGGAAACTATGGCTACACCTTC	CASSPLAAGNYGYTF
TRBV28	NA	TRBJ2-7	NA	TGTGCCAGCAGCCTAGTCTACGAGCAGTACTTC	CASSLVYEQYF
TRBV7-7	TRBD2	TRBJ2-1	NA	TGTGCTAGCAGCTTAGCGCCCACCGGGACTAGCGGGGGCAATGAGCAGTTCTTC	CASSLAPTGTSGGNEQFF
TRBV5-1	NA	TRBJ1-3	NA	TGCGCCAGCAGCTTGTCAGGACCCTCGGAAAACACCATATATTTT	CASSLSGPSENTIYF
TRBV9	NA	TRBJ1-1	NA	TGTGCCAGCAGCACTCGGACGGGTGAAGCTTTCTTT	CASSTRTGEAFF
TRBV7-2	TRBD1	TRBJ1-2	NA	TGTGCCAGCACCCGAGGGGGCTCCTATGGCTACACCTTC	CASTRGGSYGYTF
TRBV6-5	NA	TRBJ1-6	NA	TGTGCCAGCACGGGTCAGTCGGGGGGAGATCCACCCCTCCACTTT	CASTGQSGGDPPLHF
TRBV10-3	NA	TRBJ2-2	NA	TGTGCCATCAGTGAGTCTCGGCAAATCCGTGGCACCGGGGAGCTGTTTTTT	CAISESRQIRGTGELFF
TRBV9	NA	TRBJ1-6	NA	TGTGCCAGCAGTAGATCGAGAGACCCCAATTCACCCCTCCACTTT	CASSRSRDPNSPLHF
TRBV6-5	TRBD1	TRBJ2-1	NA	TGTGCCAGCAGTTACTCAGGGGACAGGAATCTCAATGAGCAGTTCTTC	CASSYSGDRNLNEQFF
TRBV27	NA	TRBJ2-7	NA	TGTGCCAGCAGTGCTACAGGCGCCTTGAACGAGCAGTACTTC	CASSATGALNEQYF
TRBV5-1	NA	TRBJ2-3	NA	TGCGCCAGCTCCACTTTAGCGGGCACAGATACGCAGTATTTT	CASSTLAGTDTQYF
TRBV7-9	TRBD2	TRBJ2-1	NA	TGTGCCAGCAGCAAGATGGGACTAGCGGGAGGTAGGGAGCAGTTCTTC	CASSKMGLAGGREQFF
TRBV18	NA	TRBJ2-3	NA	TGTGCCAGCTCAGACAGGATCCCAGATACGCAGTATTTT	CASSDRIPDTQYF
TRBV4-1	NA	TRBJ1-6	NA	TGCGCCAGCAGCCTCGAGCCCGGGACACTAAGCTCCTATAATTCACCCCTCCACTTT	CASSLEPGTLSSYNSPLHF
TRBV27	TRBD2	TRBJ2-4	NA	TGTGCCAGCACCTCCGGGGGGGCCAAAAACATTCAGTACTTC	CASTSGGAKNIQYF
TRBV7-9	NA	TRBJ1-2	NA	TGTGCCAGCAGCTTAGGGGCGGGCTCCCCCTCGAGTGGCTACACCTTC	CASSLGAGSPSSGYTF
TRBV3-1/TRBV3-2	NA	TRBJ1-1	once	TGTGCCAGCAGCCAAGATCGCGACCTTGGGGGGAACACTGAAGCTTTCTTT	CASSQDRDLGGNTEAFF
TRBV7-7	NA	TRBJ2-5	once	TGTGCTAGCAGCTTAGGGGGCGGGGGACAAGAGACCCAGTACTTC	CASSLGGGGQETQYF
TRBV28	TRBD1	TRBJ1-5	NA	TGTGCCAGCAGTTCAGGACAGGGGAATCAGCCCCAGCATTTT	CASSSGQGNQPQHF
TRBV7-8	TRBD1	TRBJ1-1	NA	TGTGCCAGCAGCGCGAACAGGGGAACTGAAGCTTTCTTT	CASSANRGTEAFF
TRBV7-9	NA	TRBJ1-3	NA	TGTGCCAGCAGCCCCAAGCTACAAGTCTCTGGAAACACCATATATTTT	CASSPKLQVSGNTIYF
TRBV28	NA	TRBJ1-6	NA	TGTGCCAGCCGAAGAGAGGTACCCTCCTATAATTCACCCCTCCACTTT	CASRREVPSYNSPLHF
TRBV3-1/TRBV3-2	NA	TRBJ2-7	NA	TGTGCCAGCAGCCAGGAGGGACTCGAGCAGTACTTC	CASSQEGLEQYF
TRBV6-5	NA	TRBJ1-1	NA	TGTGCCAGCAGTTCCGATACTTCTTCTTTACAGGGTGCAGCTTTCTTT	CASSSDTSSLQGAAFF